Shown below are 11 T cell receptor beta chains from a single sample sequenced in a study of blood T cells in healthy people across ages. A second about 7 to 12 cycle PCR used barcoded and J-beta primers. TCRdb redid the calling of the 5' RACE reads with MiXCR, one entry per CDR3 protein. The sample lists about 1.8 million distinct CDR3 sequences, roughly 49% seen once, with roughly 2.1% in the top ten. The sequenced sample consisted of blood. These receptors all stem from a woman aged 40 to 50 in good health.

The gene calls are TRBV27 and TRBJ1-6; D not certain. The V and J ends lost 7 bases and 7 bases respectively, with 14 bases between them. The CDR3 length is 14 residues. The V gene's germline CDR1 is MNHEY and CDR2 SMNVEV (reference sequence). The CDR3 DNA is TGTGCCAGCATCCTCCCCCCGCAGAATTCACCCCTCCACTTT. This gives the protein CASILPPQNSPLHF.

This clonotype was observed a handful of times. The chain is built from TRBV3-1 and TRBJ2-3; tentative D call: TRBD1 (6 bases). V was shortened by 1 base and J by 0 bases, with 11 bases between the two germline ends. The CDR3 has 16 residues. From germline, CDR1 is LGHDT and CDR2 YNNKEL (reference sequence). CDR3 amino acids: CASSQGDRRSTDTQYF. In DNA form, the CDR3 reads TGTGCCAGCAGCCAAGGAGACAGGAGGAGCACAGATACGCAGTATTTT.

In DNA form, the CDR3 reads TGTGCCAGCGCCCTTACACTCAACAATGAGCAGTTCTTC. Translated: CASALTLNNEQFF. The V gene is TRBV28, the J gene TRBJ2-1; D not certain. The CDR3 contains 13 residues. From germline, CDR1 is MDHEN and CDR2 SYDVKM. The V and J ends lost 8 bases and 5 bases respectively, with 13 bases between them. The full variable domain, completed using reference TRBV28 and TRBJ2-1, is DVKVTQSSRYLVKRTGEKVFLECVQDMDHENMFWYRQDPGLGLRLIYFSYDVKMKEKGDIPEGYSVSREKKERFSLILESASTNQTSMYLCASALTLNNEQFFGPGTRLTVL.

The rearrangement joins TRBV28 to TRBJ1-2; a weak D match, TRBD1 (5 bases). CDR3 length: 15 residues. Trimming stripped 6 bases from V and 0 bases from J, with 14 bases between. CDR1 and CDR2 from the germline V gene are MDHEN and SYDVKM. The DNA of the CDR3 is TGTGCCAGCAGGCCCTCGGGGGGGTCTAACTATGGCTACACCTTC. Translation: CASRPSGGSNYGYTF.

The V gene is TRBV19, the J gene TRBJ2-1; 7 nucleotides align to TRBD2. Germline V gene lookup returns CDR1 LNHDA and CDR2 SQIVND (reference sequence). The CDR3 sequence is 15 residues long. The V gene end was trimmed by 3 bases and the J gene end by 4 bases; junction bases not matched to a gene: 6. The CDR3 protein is CASSMWLAEYNEQFF. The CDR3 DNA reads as TGTGCCAGTAGTATGTGGCTAGCGGAGTACAATGAGCAGTTCTTC.

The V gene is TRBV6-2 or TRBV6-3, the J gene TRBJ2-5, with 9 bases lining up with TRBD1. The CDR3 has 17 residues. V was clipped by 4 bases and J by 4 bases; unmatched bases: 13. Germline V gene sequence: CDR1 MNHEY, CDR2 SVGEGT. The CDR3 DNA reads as TGTGCCAGCAGTTCGCTCCGGGACAGGGCCGGCGGAGAGACCCAGTACTTC. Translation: CASSSLRDRAGGETQYF.

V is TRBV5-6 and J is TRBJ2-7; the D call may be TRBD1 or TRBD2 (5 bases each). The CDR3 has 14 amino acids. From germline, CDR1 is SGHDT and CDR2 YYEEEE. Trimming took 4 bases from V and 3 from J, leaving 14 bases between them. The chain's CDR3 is CASSRWTGLYEQYF. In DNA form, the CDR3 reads TGTGCCAGCAGCAGGTGGACGGGGCTCTACGAGCAGTACTTC.

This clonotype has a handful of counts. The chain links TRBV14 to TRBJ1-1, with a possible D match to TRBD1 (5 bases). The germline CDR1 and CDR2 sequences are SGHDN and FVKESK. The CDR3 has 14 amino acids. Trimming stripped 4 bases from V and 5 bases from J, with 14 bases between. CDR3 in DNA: TGTGCCAGCAGCCGCAGGATTCAGGGAACTGAAGCTTTCTTT. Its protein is CASSRRIQGTEAFF.

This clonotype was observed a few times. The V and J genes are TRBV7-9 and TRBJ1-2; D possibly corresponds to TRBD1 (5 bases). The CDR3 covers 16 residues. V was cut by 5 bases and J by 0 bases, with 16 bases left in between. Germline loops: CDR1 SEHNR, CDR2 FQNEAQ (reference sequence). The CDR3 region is CASSPARQMSNYGYTF. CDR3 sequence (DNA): TGTGCCAGCAGCCCCGCCCGACAGATGTCTAACTATGGCTACACCTTC. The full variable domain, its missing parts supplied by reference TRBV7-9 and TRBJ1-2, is DTGVSQNPRHKITKRGQNVTFRCDPISEHNRLYWYRQTLGQGPEFLTYFQNEAQLEKSRLLSDRFSAERPKGSFSTLEIQRTEQGDSAMYLCASSPARQMSNYGYTFGSGTRLTVV.

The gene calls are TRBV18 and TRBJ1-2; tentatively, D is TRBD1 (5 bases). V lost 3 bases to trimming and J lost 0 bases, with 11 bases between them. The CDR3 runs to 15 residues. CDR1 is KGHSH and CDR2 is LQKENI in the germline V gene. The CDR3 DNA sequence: TGTGCCAGCTCACCTCTGACAGCTTCTAACTATGGCTACACCTTC. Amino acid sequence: CASSPLTASNYGYTF.

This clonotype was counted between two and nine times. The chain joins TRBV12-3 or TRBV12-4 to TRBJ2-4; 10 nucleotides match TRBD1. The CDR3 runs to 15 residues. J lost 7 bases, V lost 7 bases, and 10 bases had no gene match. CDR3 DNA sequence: TGTGCCAGCACACAAGGGGGGACAGGGGCGAACATTCAGTACTTC. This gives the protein CASTQGGTGANIQYF.